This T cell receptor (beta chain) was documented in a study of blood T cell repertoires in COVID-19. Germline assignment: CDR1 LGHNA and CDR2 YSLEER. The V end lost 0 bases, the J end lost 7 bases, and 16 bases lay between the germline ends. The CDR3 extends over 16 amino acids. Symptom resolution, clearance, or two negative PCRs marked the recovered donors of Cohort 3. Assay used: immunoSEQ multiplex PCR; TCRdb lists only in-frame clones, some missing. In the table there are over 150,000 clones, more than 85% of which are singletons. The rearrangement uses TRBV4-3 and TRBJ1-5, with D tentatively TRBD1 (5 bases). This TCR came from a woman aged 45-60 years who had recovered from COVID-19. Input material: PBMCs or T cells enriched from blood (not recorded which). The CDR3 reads CASSQDREAPWQPQHF. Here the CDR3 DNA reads TGCGCCAGCAGCCAAGACAGGGAGGCCCCGTGGCAGCCCCAGCATTTT.